The next 5 T cell receptor beta chains were all read from a single sample in a study of CD8 T cells in Susac syndrome. RNA amounts of roughly 0.45 to 1 ug underwent reverse transcription with random hexamers. Via MiXCR, TCRdb re-called the immunoSEQ multiplex PCR reads, giving one row per CDR3 protein. The data show around 180,000 distinct CDR3 sequences, 85% to 95% seen once. Sequencing was carried out using CD4+ T cells from PBMCs. These receptors all stem from a human donor with Susac syndrome.

The CDR3 coding sequence is TGTGCCAGCAGGCGGACAGGGGGCGGTCACACTGAAGCTTTCTTT. The encoded protein is CASRRTGGGHTEAFF. The rearrangement joins TRBV27 to TRBJ1-1; 11 bases fit TRBD1. Germline V lookup: CDR1 MNHEY, CDR2 SMNVEV (reference sequence). V lost 6 bases to trimming and J lost 3 bases; unmatched junction nucleotides: 6. The CDR3 loop spans 15 amino acids.

V gene TRBV12-3 or TRBV12-4 combines with J gene TRBJ2-7; D could derive from TRBD1 or TRBD2 (5 bases each). V was clipped by 2 bases and J by 3 bases, with 8 bases between them. The CDR3 length is 13 residues. CDR3 region: CASSLRDHYEQYF. CDR3 DNA sequence: TGTGCCAGCAGTTTAAGGGACCACTACGAGCAGTACTTC.

The rearrangement uses TRBV5-1 and TRBJ2-1, with 9 bases identical to TRBD2. Germline CDR1 SGHRS, CDR2 YFSETQ. The CDR3 consists of 16 residues. After removal of 1 base from V and 8 bases from J, the junction contained 10 bases not matched to a gene. Here the CDR3 reads CASSLLWRGGLDEQFF. In DNA, the CDR3 is TGCGCCAGCAGCTTGCTCTGGCGGGGGGGCTTGGATGAGCAGTTCTTC.

J is TRBJ1-2 and V is TRBV5-1, with D possibly TRBD1 on 6 matching bases. The CDR3 sequence is 15 residues long. The germline V gene encodes CDR1 SGHRS and CDR2 YFSETQ. Trimming cost V 1 base and J 0 bases, with 10 bases left between them. The CDR3 spells CASSLTPGANYGYTF. CDR3 nucleotide sequence: TGCGCCAGCAGCTTGACCCCAGGGGCTAACTATGGCTACACCTTC.

The chain employs TRBV2 and TRBJ2-1; D call uncertain. Between the trimmed V and J ends, which lost 10 bases and 5 bases, there was a span of 9 bases. The CDR3 sequence is 11 residues long. Germline CDR1 and CDR2: SNHLY and FYNNEI. In DNA form, the CDR3 reads TGTGCCACCGGCCGTCACAATGAGCAGTTCTTC. Its translation: CATGRHNEQFF.